The T cell receptor (beta chain) described here comes from a study of T cells after posttransplantation cyclophosphamide. Control samples came 1 year after myeloablative marrow transplants with methotrexate plus calcineurin inhibitor. The assay was immunoSEQ multiplex PCR, and TCRdb's table has in-frame clones only and misses some. The sample contains just over 15,000 clones, approximately 84% of which appear only once. About this clone itself: Antigen: not known.

The CDR3 covers 15 residues. V shed 10 bases, J shed 1 base, and the junction held 11 bases outside the gene matches. In germline, CDR1 is MNHNY, CDR2 SVGAGI (reference sequence). Whole-study results and caveats: Skin or GI-infiltrating T cells shared few TRB sequences with blood. After PTCy, TRB diversity resembled that of CNI/methotrexate controls. Later blood repertoires were often dominated by clones from the donor CD8+ memory compartment.

The V call is TRBV6-6, the J call TRBJ2-3; TRBD1 aligns across 7 bases. The sequence was obtained from a male patient aged 18-29 years who received an allogeneic stem cell transplant from a related donor, was CMV-positive, and had no GVHD. Among the T cells, some may be from the graft donor. The starting material was PBMCs, obtained roughly 57 weeks after allogeneic stem cell transplant with calcineurin inhibitor and methotrexate. The chain's CDR3 is CATCRGREGTDTQYF. DNA for the CDR3: TGTGCCACCTGCAGGGGGAGAGAAGGCACAGATACGCAGTATTTT.